This TCR beta chain derives from a study of identical twins. Whole-study findings and limits: Abundant beta clonotypes from cord blood had fewer insertions, unlike memory repertoires, which showed none. Models underestimated out-of-frame TCR alpha sharing in monozygotic twins.

Unique molecular identifiers were present on the cDNA, and a universal primer site came from template switching. TCRdb analysed the 5' RACE reads with MiXCR anew, one entry per CDR3 protein. The sample records about 460,000 distinct CDR3 sequences, approximately 15% being singletons. A few counts support this clonotype. Its antigen is unknown. These data are also associated with another study on yellow fever vaccine responses in identical twins.

Sequenced sample: CD4+ T cells sorted from blood. The source of this sequence is a woman aged 18 to 35 in good health.

This chain's CDR3 is CASSLFAGGRAGELFF. CDR3 nucleotides: TGTGCCAGCAGCTTATTTGCAGGAGGGAGGGCCGGGGAGCTGTTTTTT. The V and J genes are TRBV7-2 and TRBJ2-2; 7 positions agree with TRBD2. CDR3 length: 16 amino acids. Germline V gene sequence: CDR1 SGHTA, CDR2 FQGNSA. V was clipped by 2 bases and J by 6 bases; unmatched bases: 9.